The 21 T cell receptor beta chains below were found in one sample sequenced in a study of Ad26.COV2.S vaccination and SARS-CoV-2 variants. The treatment: around 19 received Ad26.COV2.S at low or high dose, single or two shots; 5 received placebo; per-sample allocation not given. Material that was analyzed had been drawn on day 63 after the first vaccine or placebo injection. The table came from immunoSEQ multiplex PCR; TCRdb's copy has only in-frame clones and leaves some out. The sample gives 500,000 or so clones, nearly 90% of which show up once; about 2.5% is in the top ten. The source was peripheral blood, collected in a trial of Ad26.COV2.S vaccine versus placebo. Every receptor here comes from a person aged 18-65 years who received the Ad26.COV2.S COVID-19 vaccine or a placebo.

The CDR3, as DNA: TGTGCCAGCAGCTCCCAGCGGCGTGGAAACACCATATATTTT. This sequence encodes CASSSQRRGNTIYF. The chain links TRBV13 to TRBJ1-3; the D is unclear. V gave up 4 bases and J gave up 3 bases, with 10 bases separating them. This CDR3 contains 14 residues. Germline V CDR1 and CDR2: PRHDT, FYEKMQ (reference sequence). Drawing the rest from reference TRBV13 and TRBJ1-3, the complete variable domain is AAGVIQSPRHLIKEKRETATLKCYPIPRHDTVYWYQQGPGQDPQFLISFYEKMQSDKGSIPDRFSAQQFSDYHSELNMSSLELGDSALYFCASSSQRRGNTIYFGEGSWLTVV.

The chain recombines TRBV5-1 with TRBJ2-2, with a weak D call TRBD1 (6 bases). Germline-derived CDR1 and CDR2 are SGHRS and YFSETQ. The CDR3 runs 15 residues. V lost 3 bases and J 3 bases, leaving 12 bases between the germline ends. CDR3 bases: TGCGCCAGCAGCTCTAGACAGGACTACACCGGGGAGCTGTTTTTT. Translated, it gives CASSSRQDYTGELFF.

The chain employs TRBV27 and TRBJ2-1, with D possibly TRBD2 on 7 matching bases. Germline V gene lookup returns CDR1 MNHEY and CDR2 SMNVEV (reference sequence). V lost 7 bases and J lost 3, with 16 bases in between. This CDR3 region has 15 residues. CDR3 sequence (DNA): TGTGCCAGCAATACACAGGGAGGGATCTACAATGAGCAGTTCTTC. This encodes CASNTQGGIYNEQFF.

The chain uses TRBV6-5 and TRBJ1-2; the D is unclear. Trimming took off 0 bases at V and 8 bases at J, with 10 bases between the two ends. The CDR3 length is 13 residues. The V gene's germline CDR1 is MNHEY and CDR2 SVGAGI. The CDR3 loop reads CASSYSAGGGYTF. The CDR3 coding sequence is TGTGCCAGCAGTTACTCGGCAGGAGGGGGCTACACCTTC.

The chain carries TRBV5-8 and TRBJ2-7; D perhaps matches TRBD1 (6 bases). CDR1 SGHTS and CDR2 YDEGEE come from the germline V gene. V dropped 4 bases and J dropped 0 bases, with 14 bases sitting between them. This CDR3 spans 15 amino acids. DNA of the CDR3: TGTGCCAGCAGCGATCTCAGGGGCTACTCCTACGAGCAGTACGTC. Protein sequence: CASSDLRGYSYEQYV.

This chain connects TRBV5-4 to TRBJ1-4, with 7 positions matching TRBD1. The CDR3 length is 17 residues. With V trimmed by 4 bases and J by 2 bases, 11 bases remained unmatched. Per the germline V gene, CDR1 is SGHNT and CDR2 is YYREEE (reference sequence). The CDR3 DNA reads TGTGCCAGCAGCAATGGGCCCAGGGGGGCGACTAATGAAAAACTGTTTTTT. Protein: CASSNGPRGATNEKLFF.

V is TRBV16 and J is TRBJ2-7; 10 bases are a match to TRBD1. V dropped 4 bases and J dropped 8; count of bases not matched to a gene: 11. Germline V gene data show CDR1 as KGHSY and CDR2 as FQNENV. The CDR3 covers 15 residues. The CDR3 DNA sequence: TGTGCCAGCAGCCCGCGTCCCGGGACAGGGGCCAAGCAGTACGTC. Its protein is CASSPRPGTGAKQYV.

The chain has TRBV7-3 and TRBJ2-1; TRBD2 matches 8 bases. The CDR3 runs to 16 residues. The germline gives CDR1 SGHTA, CDR2 FQGTGA. The V segment lost 5 bases and the J segment 5 bases; nucleotides outside the gene matches: 11. The DNA of the CDR3 is TGTGCCAGCAGCCATACTCCCGCGGGGGGTCACAATGAGCAGTTCTTC. Its protein product is CASSHTPAGGHNEQFF. The full variable domain, its missing parts supplied by reference TRBV7-3 and TRBJ2-1, is GAGVSQTPSNKVTEKGKYVELRCDPISGHTALYWYRQSLGQGPEFLIYFQGTGAADDSGLPNDRFFAVRPEGSVSTLKIQRTERGDSAVYLCASSHTPAGGHNEQFFGPGTRLTVL.

Remarks on this clone: The same CDR3 is also encoded by other DNA sequences in this sample. J is TRBJ2-1 and V is TRBV18, with TRBD2 matching over 8 bases. This CDR3 has 15 amino acids. V trimming: 3 bases; J trimming: 4 bases; junction bases outside the gene matches: 5. Germline V gives CDR1 KGHSH, CDR2 LQKENI. The CDR3 coding sequence is TGTGCCAGCTCACCCTTAGCGGGGAGTTACAATGAGCAGTTCTTC. Protein product: CASSPLAGSYNEQFF.

The chain links TRBV7-2 to TRBJ2-2; D call uncertain. V was cut by 8 bases and J by 6 bases, with 13 bases left in between. The CDR3 consists of 13 residues. From germline, CDR1 is SGHTA and CDR2 FQGNSA. CDR3 coding DNA: TGTGCCAGCGCCACTCCCGGGCCCGGGGAGCTGTTTTTT. Residues: CASATPGPGELFF.

The rearrangement joins TRBV9 to TRBJ1-4; a weak D match, TRBD1 (5 bases). The V gene lost 5 bases and the J gene lost 6 bases, with 17 bases spanning the gap. The germline CDR1 and CDR2 sequences are SGDLS and YYNGEE. The CDR3 is made up of 15 amino acids. CDR3 bases: TGTGCCAGCAGTCCCTCGGGGGACGATTATGAAAAACTGTTTTTT. This sequence encodes CASSPSGDDYEKLFF.

The V and J genes are TRBV9 and TRBJ2-7, with 8 bases identical to TRBD2. The CDR3 runs to 14 residues. Germline values: CDR1 SGDLS, CDR2 YYNGEE. The junction had 4 bases not matched to a gene; V was cut back by 3 bases and J by 2 bases. In DNA form, the CDR3 reads TGTGCCAGCAGCGGCGGGGGGTTCCCCTACGAGCAGTACTTC. Translating gives CASSGGGFPYEQYF.

This chain connects TRBV29-1 to TRBJ2-3, with D tentatively TRBD1 or TRBD2 (5 bases each). The V gene's germline CDR1 is SQVTM and CDR2 ANQGSEA. This CDR3 comprises 13 residues. Between the trimmed V and J ends, which lost 5 bases and 0 bases, there was a span of 9 bases. CDR3 sequence reads: CSVRGTSTDTQYF. DNA for the CDR3: TGCAGCGTTAGAGGGACGAGCACAGATACGCAGTATTTT.

The CDR3 bases are TGTGCCAGCAGTTACCGACAGGGCACCGGGGAGCTGTTTTTT. Protein product: CASSYRQGTGELFF. This chain uses TRBV7-2 with TRBJ2-2; 7 nucleotides align to TRBD1. With 6 bases clipped from V and 4 bases from J, the junction kept 5 bases outside the gene matches. The CDR3 spans 14 residues. In germline, CDR1 is SGHTA, CDR2 FQGNSA.

This chain joins TRBV18 and TRBJ1-4; unclear D gene. This CDR3 is built from 13 residues. Looked up from germline, CDR1 is KGHSH and CDR2 is LQKENI. Trimming stripped 5 bases from V and 0 bases from J, with 4 bases between. CDR3 region: CASSTATNEKLFF. DNA for the CDR3: TGTGCCAGCTCAACTGCAACTAATGAAAAACTGTTTTTT.

CDR3 amino acids: CASSFSGRSTDTQYF. In DNA, the CDR3 is TGTGCCAGCAGTTTCTCTGGACGGAGCACAGATACGCAGTATTTT. The chain joins TRBV27 to TRBJ2-3; D is uncertain. Per the germline V gene, CDR1 is MNHEY and CDR2 is SMNVEV (reference sequence). The V end was cut by 3 bases, the J end by 0 bases, with 10 bases between. CDR3 length: 15 amino acids.

The chain uses TRBV9 and TRBJ2-1; D is unclear. This CDR3 region has 13 residues. Germline V gene sequence: CDR1 SGDLS, CDR2 YYNGEE. Deletions cut 2 bases from V and 6 bases from J, with 9 bases between. The CDR3 DNA reads TGTGCCAGCAGCGTCCCTGCTGGCAATGAGCAGTTCTTC. Its protein is CASSVPAGNEQFF.

This chain joins TRBV5-6 and TRBJ1-6, with D uncertain. In germline, CDR1 is SGHDT, CDR2 YYEEEE. The CDR3 consists of 17 residues. Trimming took off 0 bases at V and 6 bases at J, with 16 bases between the two ends. The CDR3 here is CASSLVKGKAGNSPLHF. The CDR3 DNA follows: TGTGCCAGCAGCTTGGTGAAGGGAAAGGCGGGTAATTCACCCCTCCACTTT.

The V and J genes are TRBV11-1 and TRBJ2-3, with D possibly TRBD1 on 5 matching bases. The V and J ends lost 1 base and 8 bases respectively, with 16 bases between them. The germline V gene encodes CDR1 SGHAT and CDR2 FQDESV (reference sequence). The length of the CDR3 is 15 residues. The CDR3 nucleotides are TGTGCCAGCAGCTTAGTGGGGCACCCCGCAGGTACGCAGTATTTT. Amino acid sequence: CASSLVGHPAGTQYF.

This clone was picked up one time. The gene calls are TRBV19 and TRBJ1-1; 9 nucleotides line up with TRBD1. The J segment lost 5 bases and the V segment lost 6 bases, leaving 7 bases of the junction unmatched. Germline assignment: CDR1 LNHDA and CDR2 SQIVND (reference sequence). This CDR3 has 14 residues. CDR3: CASSTGGLKTEAFF. The CDR3 bases are TGTGCCAGTAGCACAGGGGGCTTAAAAACTGAAGCTTTCTTT.

V gene TRBV19 combines with J gene TRBJ1-2; 9 bases line up with TRBD1. V gave up 3 bases and J gave up 2 bases; unmatched junction bases: 1. CDR1 LNHDA and CDR2 SQIVND come from the germline V gene (reference sequence). This CDR3 has 14 residues. CDR3 sequence reads: CASSIGTGNYGYTF. The CDR3 DNA sequence: TGTGCCAGTAGTATCGGGACAGGGAACTATGGCTACACCTTC.